The present entry profiles one TCR beta chain with its context. The data were taken from a study of blood T cell repertoires in COVID-19. Overall study context: Acute and convalescent COVID-19 specimens originated in the United States, Italy and Spain. T cells, B-cell-depleted T cells, or PBMCs provided the cDNA or gDNA that served as material.

Per the original data handling: Researchers report that nucleated cell counts were estimated from reference gene primer amplification. Assay: immunoSEQ multiplex PCR; the TCRdb copy retains only in-frame clones and omits some. That table gives V, J and clone size, and the DNA gave D and trimming. The sample includes roughly 62,000 clones, roughly 74% seen only once; the top ten take 25%. Losses at the gene ends were 2 bases for V and 2 bases for J; bases not matched to a gene: 11. Germline values: CDR1 GTSNPN, CDR2 SVGIG (reference sequence). There are 17 residues in the CDR3. Material: peripheral blood. The chain is built from TRBV30 and TRBJ1-5, with 8 bases identical to TRBD1. The sequence came from a human donor in a cohort sampled during active COVID-19. CDR3 sequence reads: CAWSSSLGGQGNQPQHF. In DNA form, the CDR3 reads TGTGCCTGGAGTTCCTCCTTAGGGGGACAGGGCAATCAGCCCCAGCATTTT.